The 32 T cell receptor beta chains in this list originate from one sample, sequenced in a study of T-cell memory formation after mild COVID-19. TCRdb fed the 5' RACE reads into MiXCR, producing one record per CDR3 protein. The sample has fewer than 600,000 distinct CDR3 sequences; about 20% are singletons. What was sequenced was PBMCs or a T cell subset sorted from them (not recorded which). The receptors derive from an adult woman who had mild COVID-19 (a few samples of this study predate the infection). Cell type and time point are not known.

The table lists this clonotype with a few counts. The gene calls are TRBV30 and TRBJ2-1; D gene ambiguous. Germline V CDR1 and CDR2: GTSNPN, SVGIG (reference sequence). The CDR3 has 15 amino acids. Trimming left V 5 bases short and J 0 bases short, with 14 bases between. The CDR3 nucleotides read TGTGCCTGGCGAGAACTGCGTAGCTCCTACAATGAGCAGTTCTTC. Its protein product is CAWRELRSSYNEQFF.

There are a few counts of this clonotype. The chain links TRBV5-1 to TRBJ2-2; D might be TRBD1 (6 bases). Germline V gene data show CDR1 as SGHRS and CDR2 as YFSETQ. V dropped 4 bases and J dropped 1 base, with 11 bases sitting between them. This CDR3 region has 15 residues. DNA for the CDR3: TGCGCCAGCAGCGAACGGACAGAGAACACCGGGGAGCTGTTTTTT. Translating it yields CASSERTENTGELFF.

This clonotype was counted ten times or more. The CDR3 DNA is TGTGCCAGCAGCTCGCGGGGGGGCATCCAAGAGACCCAGTACTTC. Translation: CASSSRGGIQETQYF. The V call is TRBV7-2, the J call TRBJ2-5; the match to TRBD2 covers 9 bases. Per germline, CDR1 SGHTA and CDR2 FQGNSA. The ends lost 4 bases at V and 1 base at J; junction bases unmatched: 4. This CDR3 is built from 15 residues.

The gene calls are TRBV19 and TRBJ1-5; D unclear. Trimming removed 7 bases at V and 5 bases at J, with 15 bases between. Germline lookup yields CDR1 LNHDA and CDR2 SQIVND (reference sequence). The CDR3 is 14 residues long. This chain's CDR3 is CASKPPTGDQPQHF. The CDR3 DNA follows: TGTGCCAGTAAGCCTCCGACCGGAGATCAGCCCCAGCATTTT.

The DNA of the CDR3 is TGCAGTGCTAGATCCCGAGACACGTTGAACACTGAAGCTTTCTTT. Translated, it gives CSARSRDTLNTEAFF. The rearrangement links TRBV20-1 to TRBJ1-1; D is uncertain. CDR1 DFQATT and CDR2 SNEGSKA come from the germline V gene (reference sequence). The CDR3 sequence is 15 residues long. With 2 bases removed from V and 0 bases from J, the gap between germline ends came to 13 bases.

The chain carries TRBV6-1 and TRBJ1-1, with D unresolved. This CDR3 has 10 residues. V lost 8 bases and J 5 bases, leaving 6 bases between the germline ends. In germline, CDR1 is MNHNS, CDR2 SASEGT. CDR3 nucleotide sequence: TGTGCCAGCGGCGGGACTGAAGCTTTCTTT. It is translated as CASGGTEAFF.

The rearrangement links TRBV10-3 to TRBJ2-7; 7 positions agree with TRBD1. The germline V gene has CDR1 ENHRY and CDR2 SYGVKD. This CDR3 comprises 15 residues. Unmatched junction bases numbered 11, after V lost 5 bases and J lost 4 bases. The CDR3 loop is CAISSTAKGAYEQYF. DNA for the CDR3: TGTGCCATCAGTTCGACCGCGAAGGGGGCGTACGAGCAGTACTTC.

CDR3 amino acids: CASSSTGGSGPAYNEQFF. Written as DNA, the CDR3 is TGTGCCAGCAGTTCTACCGGGGGGAGCGGGCCAGCCTACAATGAGCAGTTCTTC. The chain joins TRBV12-3 or TRBV12-4 to TRBJ2-1; 7 bases fit TRBD2. V dropped 4 bases and J dropped 2; count of bases not matched to a gene: 14. The CDR3 extends over 18 amino acids.

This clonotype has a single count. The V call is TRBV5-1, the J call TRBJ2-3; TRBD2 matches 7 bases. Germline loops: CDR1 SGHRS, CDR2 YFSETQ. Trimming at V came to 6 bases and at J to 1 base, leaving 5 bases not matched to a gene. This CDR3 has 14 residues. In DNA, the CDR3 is TGCGCCAGCAAGGCGGGAGTAGGCACAGATACGCAGTATTTT. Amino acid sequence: CASKAGVGTDTQYF. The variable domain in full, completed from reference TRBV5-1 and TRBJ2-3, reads KAGVTQTPRYLIKTRGQQVTLSCSPISGHRSVSWYQQTPGQGLQFLFEYFSETQRNKGNFPGRFSGRQFSNSRSEMNVSTLELGDSALYLCASKAGVGTDTQYFGPGTRLTVL.

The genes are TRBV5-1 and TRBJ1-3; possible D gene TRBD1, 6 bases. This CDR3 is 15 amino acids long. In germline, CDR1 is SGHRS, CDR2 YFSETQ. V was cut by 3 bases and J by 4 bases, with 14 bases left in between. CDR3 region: CASSSTGFRGNTIYF. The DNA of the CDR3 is TGCGCCAGCAGCTCTACAGGGTTTCGAGGAAACACCATATATTTT.

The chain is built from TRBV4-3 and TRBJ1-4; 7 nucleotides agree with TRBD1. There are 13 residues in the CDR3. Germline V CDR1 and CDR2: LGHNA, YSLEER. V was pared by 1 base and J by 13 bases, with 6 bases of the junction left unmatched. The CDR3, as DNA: TGCGCCAGCAGCCAAGTAATAGGGGGCAGACTGTTTTTT. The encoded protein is CASSQVIGGRLFF.

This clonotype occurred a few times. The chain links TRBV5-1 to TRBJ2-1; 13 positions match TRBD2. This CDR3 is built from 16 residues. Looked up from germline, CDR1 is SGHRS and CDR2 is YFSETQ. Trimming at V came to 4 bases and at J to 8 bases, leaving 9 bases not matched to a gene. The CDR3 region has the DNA TGCGCCAGCAGCCTTGGGACTAGCGGGGCGGTCGATGAGCAGTTCTTC. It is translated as CASSLGTSGAVDEQFF. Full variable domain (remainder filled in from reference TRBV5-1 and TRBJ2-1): KAGVTQTPRYLIKTRGQQVTLSCSPISGHRSVSWYQQTPGQGLQFLFEYFSETQRNKGNFPGRFSGRQFSNSRSEMNVSTLELGDSALYLCASSLGTSGAVDEQFFGPGTRLTVL.

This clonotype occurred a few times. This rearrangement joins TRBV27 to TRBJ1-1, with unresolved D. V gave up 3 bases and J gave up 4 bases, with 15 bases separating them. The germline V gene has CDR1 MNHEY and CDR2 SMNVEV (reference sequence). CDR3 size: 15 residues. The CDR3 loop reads CASSLEKGLATEAFF. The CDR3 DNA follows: TGTGCCAGCAGTTTGGAGAAGGGCTTAGCCACTGAAGCTTTCTTT.

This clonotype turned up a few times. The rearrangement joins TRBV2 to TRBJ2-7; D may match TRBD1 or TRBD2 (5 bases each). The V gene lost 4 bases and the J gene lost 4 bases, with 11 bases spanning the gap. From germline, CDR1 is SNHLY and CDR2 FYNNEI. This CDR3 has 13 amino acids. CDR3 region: CASSAGTEYEQYF. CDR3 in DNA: TGTGCCAGCAGTGCAGGGACGGAGTACGAGCAGTACTTC.

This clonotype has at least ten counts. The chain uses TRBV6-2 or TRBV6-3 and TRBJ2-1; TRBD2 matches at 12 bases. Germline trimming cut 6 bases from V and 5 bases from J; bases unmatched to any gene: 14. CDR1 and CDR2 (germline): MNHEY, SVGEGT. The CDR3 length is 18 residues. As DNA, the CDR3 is TGTGCCAGCAGACCCACCTACGGACTAGCGGGATTTCACAATGAGCAGTTCTTC. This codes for CASRPTYGLAGFHNEQFF.

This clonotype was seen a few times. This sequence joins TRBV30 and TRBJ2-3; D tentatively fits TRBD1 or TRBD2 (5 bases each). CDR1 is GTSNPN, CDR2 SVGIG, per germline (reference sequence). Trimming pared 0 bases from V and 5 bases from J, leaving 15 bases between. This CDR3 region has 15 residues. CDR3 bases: TGTGCCTGGAGTGTCGGGGCGTCACTAGGAGATACGCAGTATTTT. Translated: CAWSVGASLGDTQYF.

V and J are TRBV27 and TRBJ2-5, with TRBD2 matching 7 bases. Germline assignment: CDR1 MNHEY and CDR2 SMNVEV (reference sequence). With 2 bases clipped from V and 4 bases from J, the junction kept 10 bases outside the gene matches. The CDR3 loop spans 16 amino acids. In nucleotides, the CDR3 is TGTGCCAGCAGTTTACATGGGAGGGTTGAAGGAGAGACCCAGTACTTC. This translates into CASSLHGRVEGETQYF.

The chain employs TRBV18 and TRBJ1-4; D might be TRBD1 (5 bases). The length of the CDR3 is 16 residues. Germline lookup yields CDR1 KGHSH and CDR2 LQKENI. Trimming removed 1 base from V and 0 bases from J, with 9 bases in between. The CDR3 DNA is TGTGCCAGCTCACCACGGGGGGGAGCAACTAATGAAAAACTGTTTTTT. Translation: CASSPRGGATNEKLFF.

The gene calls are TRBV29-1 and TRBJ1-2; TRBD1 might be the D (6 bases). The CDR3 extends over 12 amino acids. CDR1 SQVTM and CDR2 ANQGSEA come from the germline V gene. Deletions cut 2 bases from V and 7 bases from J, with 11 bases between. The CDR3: CSVEPGAGGYTF. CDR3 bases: TGCAGCGTTGAACCAGGGGCGGGTGGCTACACCTTC.

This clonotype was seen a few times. The chain's CDR3 is CASSVVDSPLGHSGYTF. The CDR3 DNA reads TGTGCCAGCAGCGTAGTAGACTCCCCCTTGGGACACTCGGGCTACACCTTC. V usage is TRBV9 and J usage is TRBJ1-2; D is possibly TRBD1 (6 bases). CDR3 length: 17 amino acids. The germline V gene encodes CDR1 SGDLS and CDR2 YYNGEE. V was pared by 0 bases and J by 8 bases, with 23 bases between.

CDR3 loop: CATSDLVVGQIRTEAFF. The CDR3 DNA is TGTGCCACCAGTGATTTGGTAGTTGGACAGATACGCACTGAAGCTTTCTTT. The rearrangement uses TRBV24-1 and TRBJ1-1; TRBD1 is a possible D gene (6 bases). The CDR3 extends over 17 amino acids. Germline-derived CDR1 and CDR2 are KGHDR and SFDVKD. V was trimmed by 0 bases and J by 4 bases, leaving 17 bases between them.

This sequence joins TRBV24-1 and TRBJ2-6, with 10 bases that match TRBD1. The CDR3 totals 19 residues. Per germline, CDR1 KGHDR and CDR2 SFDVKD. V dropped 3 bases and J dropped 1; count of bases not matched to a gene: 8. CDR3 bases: TGTGCCACCAGTGATAGTCCGGGACAGGGGTCTTCTGGGGCCAACGTCCTGACTTTC. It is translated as CATSDSPGQGSSGANVLTF.

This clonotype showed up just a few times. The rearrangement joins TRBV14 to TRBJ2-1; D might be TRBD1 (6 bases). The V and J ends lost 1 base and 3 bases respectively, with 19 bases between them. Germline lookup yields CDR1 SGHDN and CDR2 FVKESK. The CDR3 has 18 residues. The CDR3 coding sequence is TGTGCCAGCAGCCAAGTTTATTACCGGGACACGGACTACAATGAGCAGTTCTTC. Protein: CASSQVYYRDTDYNEQFF.

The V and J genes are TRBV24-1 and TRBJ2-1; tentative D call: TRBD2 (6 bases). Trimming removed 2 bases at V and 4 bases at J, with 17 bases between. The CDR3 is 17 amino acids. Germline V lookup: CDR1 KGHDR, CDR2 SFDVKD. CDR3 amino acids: CATSDSAGTGKYNEQFF. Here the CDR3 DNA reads TGTGCCACCAGTGATTCAGCCGGGACTGGAAAATACAATGAGCAGTTCTTC.

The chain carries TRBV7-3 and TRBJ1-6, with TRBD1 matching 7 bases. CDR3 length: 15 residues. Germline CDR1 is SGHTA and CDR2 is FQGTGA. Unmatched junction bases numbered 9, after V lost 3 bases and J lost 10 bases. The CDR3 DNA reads TGTGCCAGCAGCTTGTCCGGGACAGCCAGATCACCCCTCCACTTT. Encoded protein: CASSLSGTARSPLHF.

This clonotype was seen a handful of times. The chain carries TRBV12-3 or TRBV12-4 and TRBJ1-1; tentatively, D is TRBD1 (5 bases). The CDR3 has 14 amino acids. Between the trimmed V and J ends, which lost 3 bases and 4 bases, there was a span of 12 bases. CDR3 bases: TGTGCCAGCAGTTTTCAGGGCCTGAGCACTGAAGCTTTCTTT. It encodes CASSFQGLSTEAFF.

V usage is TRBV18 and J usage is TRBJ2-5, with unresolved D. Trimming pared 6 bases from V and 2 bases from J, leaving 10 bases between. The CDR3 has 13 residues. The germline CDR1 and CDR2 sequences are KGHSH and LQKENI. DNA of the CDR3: TGTGCCAGCTCTGGCGGATTTCAAGAGACCCAGTACTTC. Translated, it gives CASSGGFQETQYF.

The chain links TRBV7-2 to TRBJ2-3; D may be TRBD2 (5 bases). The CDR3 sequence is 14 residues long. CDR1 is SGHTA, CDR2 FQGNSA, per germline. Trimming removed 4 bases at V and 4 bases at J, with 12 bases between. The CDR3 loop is CASSSPTRADTQYF. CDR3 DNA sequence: TGTGCCAGCAGCTCCCCTACTAGGGCAGATACGCAGTATTTT. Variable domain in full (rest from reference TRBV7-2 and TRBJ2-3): GAGVSQSPSNKVTEKGKDVELRCDPISGHTALYWYRQSLGQGLEFLIYFQGNSAPDKSGLPSDRFSAERTGGSVSTLTIQRTQQEDSAVYLCASSSPTRADTQYFGPGTRLTVL.

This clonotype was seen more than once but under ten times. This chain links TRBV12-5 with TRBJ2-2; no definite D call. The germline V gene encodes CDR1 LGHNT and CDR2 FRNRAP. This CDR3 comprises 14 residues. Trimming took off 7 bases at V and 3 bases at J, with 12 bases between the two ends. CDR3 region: CASAADRYTGELFF. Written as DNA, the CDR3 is TGTGCTAGTGCAGCCGATCGATACACCGGGGAGCTGTTTTTT.

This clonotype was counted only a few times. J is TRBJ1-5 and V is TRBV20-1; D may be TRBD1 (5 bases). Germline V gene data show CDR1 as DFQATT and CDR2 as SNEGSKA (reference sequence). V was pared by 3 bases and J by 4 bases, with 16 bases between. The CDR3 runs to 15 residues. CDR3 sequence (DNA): TGCAGTGCTAGTAGGTTCCTACAGGAGAATCAGCCCCAGCATTTT. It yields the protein CSASRFLQENQPQHF.

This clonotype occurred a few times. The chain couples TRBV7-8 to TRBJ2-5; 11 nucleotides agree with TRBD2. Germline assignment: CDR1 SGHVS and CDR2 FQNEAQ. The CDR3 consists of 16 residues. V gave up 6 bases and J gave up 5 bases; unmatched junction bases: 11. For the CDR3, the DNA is TGTGCCAGCAGATCACTAGCGGGAGCGGTGGGCGAGACCCAGTACTTC. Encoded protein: CASRSLAGAVGETQYF.

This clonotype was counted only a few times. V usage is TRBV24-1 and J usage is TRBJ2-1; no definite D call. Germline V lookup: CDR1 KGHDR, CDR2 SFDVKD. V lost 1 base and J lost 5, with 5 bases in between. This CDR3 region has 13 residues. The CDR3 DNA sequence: TGTGCCACCAGTGATTTCCAGAACAATGAGCAGTTCTTC. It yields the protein CATSDFQNNEQFF.